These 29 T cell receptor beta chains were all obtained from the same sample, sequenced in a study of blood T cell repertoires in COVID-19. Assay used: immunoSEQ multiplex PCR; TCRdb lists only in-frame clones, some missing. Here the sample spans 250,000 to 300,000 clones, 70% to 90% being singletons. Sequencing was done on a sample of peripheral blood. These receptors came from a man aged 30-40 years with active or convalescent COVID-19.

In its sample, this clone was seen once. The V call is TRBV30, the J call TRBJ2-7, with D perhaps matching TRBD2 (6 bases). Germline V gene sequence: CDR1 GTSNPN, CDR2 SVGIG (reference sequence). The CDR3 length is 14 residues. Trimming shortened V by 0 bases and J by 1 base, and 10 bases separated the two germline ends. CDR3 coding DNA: TGTGCCTGGAGTGTCCCGGGACTGTCCTACGAGCAGTACTTC. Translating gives CAWSVPGLSYEQYF.

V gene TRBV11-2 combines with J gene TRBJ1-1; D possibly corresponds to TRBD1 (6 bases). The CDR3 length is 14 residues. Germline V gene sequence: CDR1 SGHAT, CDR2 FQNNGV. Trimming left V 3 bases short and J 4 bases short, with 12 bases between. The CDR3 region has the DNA TGTGCCAGCAGCTTCCCCCGAGGGGGCACTGAAGCTTTCTTT. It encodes CASSFPRGGTEAFF.

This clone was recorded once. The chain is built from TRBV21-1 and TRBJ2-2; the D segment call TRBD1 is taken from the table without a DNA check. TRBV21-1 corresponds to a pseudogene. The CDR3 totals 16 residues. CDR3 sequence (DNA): TGTGCCAGCAGCATAGGGGACAGAGAGAACACCGGGGAGCTGTTTTTT. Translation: CASSIGDRENTGELFF.

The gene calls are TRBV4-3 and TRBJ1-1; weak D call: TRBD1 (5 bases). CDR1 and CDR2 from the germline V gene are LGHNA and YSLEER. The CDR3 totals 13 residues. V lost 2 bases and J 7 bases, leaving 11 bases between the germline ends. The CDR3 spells CASSQTRGLEAFF. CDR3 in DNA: TGCGCCAGCAGCCAAACACGGGGACTTGAAGCTTTCTTT.

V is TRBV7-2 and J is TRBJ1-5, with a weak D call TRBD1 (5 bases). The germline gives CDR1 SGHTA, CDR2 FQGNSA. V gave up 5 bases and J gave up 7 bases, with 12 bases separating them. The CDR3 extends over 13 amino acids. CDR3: CASSRQLKQPQHF. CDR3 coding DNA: TGTGCCAGCAGCAGACAGTTGAAGCAGCCCCAGCATTTT.

For the CDR3, the DNA is TGTGCCAGTAGTATGCAAGACAAAAGTTATCAGCCCCAGCATTTT. Its translation is CASSMQDKSYQPQHF. The rearrangement joins TRBV19 to TRBJ1-5, with unresolved D. The CDR3 consists of 15 residues. The germline V gene encodes CDR1 LNHDA and CDR2 SQIVND (reference sequence). Trimming stripped 3 bases from V and 5 bases from J, with 14 bases between.

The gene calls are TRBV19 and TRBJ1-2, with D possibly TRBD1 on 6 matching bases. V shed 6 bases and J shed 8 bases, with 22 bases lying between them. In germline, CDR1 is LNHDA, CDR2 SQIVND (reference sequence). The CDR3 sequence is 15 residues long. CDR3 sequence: CASSKTGAPGGGYTF. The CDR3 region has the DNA TGTGCCAGTAGCAAGACAGGTGCCCCAGGAGGAGGCTACACCTTC.

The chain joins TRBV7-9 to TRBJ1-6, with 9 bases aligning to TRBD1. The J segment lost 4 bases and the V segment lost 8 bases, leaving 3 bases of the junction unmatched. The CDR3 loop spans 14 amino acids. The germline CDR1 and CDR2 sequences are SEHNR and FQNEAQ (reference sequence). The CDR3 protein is CASVGQGYNSPLHF. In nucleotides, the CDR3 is TGTGCCAGCGTTGGACAGGGGTATAATTCACCCCTCCACTTT.

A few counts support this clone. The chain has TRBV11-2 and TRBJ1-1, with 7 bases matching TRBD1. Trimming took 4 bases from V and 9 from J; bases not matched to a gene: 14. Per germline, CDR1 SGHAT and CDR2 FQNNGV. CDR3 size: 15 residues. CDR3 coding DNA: TGTGCCAGCAGCTCTCGACAGGGCTTCACGTTCCAAGCTTTCTTT. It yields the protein CASSSRQGFTFQAFF.

The CDR3 DNA reads as TGTGCCAGCGCTAGGACAGGGTTCTACAATGAGCAGTTCTTC. Translating gives CASARTGFYNEQFF. The chain couples TRBV27 to TRBJ2-1; 8 bases are shared with TRBD1. This CDR3 contains 14 residues. Trimming cost V 8 bases and J 3 bases; bases outside gene matches: 6. Germline CDR1 MNHEY, CDR2 SMNVEV (reference sequence).

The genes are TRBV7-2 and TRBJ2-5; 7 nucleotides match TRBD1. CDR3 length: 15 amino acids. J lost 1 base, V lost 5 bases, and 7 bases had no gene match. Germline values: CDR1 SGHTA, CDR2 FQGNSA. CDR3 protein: CASSHPPGGQETQYF. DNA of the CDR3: TGTGCCAGCAGCCACCCCCCAGGGGGCCAAGAGACCCAGTACTTC.

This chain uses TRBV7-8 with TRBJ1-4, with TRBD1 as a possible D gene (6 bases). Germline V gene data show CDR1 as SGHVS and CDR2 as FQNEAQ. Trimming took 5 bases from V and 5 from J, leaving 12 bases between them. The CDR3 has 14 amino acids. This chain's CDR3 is CASSPGVGNEKLFF. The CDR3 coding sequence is TGTGCCAGCAGCCCAGGGGTTGGCAATGAAAAACTGTTTTTT.

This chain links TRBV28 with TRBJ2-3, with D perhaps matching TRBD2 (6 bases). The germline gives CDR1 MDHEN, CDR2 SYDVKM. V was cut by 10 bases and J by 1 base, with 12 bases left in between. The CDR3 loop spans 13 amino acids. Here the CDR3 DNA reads TGTGCCACCAACCGCGGGGGCACAGATACGCAGTATTTT. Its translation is CATNRGGTDTQYF.

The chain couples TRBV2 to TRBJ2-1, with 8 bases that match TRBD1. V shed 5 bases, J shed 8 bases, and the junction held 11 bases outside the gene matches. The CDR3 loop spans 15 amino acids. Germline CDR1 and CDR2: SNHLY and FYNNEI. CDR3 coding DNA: TGTGCCAGCAGTAAGCGACAGGGGATCGGGGATGAGCAGTTCTTC. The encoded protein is CASSKRQGIGDEQFF. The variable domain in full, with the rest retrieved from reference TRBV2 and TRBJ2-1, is EPEVTQTPSHQVTQMGQEVILRCVPISNHLYFYWYRQILGQKVEFLVSFYNNEISEKSEIFDDQFSVERPDGSNFTLKIRSTKLEDSAMYFCASSKRQGIGDEQFFGPGTRLTVL.

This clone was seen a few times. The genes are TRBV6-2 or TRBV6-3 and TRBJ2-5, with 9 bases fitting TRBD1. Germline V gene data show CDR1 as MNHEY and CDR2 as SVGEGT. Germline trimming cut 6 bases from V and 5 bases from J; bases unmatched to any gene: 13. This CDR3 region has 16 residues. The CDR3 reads CASSPDSGTGWETQYF. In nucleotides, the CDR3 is TGTGCCAGCAGCCCCGACTCCGGGACAGGGTGGGAGACCCAGTACTTC.

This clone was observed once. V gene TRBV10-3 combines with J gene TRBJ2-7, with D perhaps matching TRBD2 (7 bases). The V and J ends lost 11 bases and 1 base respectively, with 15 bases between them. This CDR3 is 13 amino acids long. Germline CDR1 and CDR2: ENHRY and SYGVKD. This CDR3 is CASGEGPSYEQYF. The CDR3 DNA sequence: TGTGCCTCAGGGGAGGGACCTTCCTACGAGCAGTACTTC.

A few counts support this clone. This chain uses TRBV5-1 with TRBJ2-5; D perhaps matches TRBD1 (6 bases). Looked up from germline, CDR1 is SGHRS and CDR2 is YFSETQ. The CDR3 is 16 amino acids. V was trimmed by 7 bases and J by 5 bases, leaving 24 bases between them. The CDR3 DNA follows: TGCGCCAGCTCCTCTTTCAGTGGGGGCGCCCGGGAGACCCAGTACTTC. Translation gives CASSSFSGGARETQYF. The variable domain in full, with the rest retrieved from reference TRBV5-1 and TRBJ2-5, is KAGVTQTPRYLIKTRGQQVTLSCSPISGHRSVSWYQQTPGQGLQFLFEYFSETQRNKGNFPGRFSGRQFSNSRSEMNVSTLELGDSALYLCASSSFSGGARETQYFGPGTRLLVL.

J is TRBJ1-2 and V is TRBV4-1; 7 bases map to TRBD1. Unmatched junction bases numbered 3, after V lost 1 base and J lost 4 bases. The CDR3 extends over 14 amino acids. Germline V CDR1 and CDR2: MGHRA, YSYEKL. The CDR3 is CASSQGSGGYGYTF. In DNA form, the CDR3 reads TGCGCCAGCAGCCAAGGTTCAGGGGGCTATGGCTACACCTTC.

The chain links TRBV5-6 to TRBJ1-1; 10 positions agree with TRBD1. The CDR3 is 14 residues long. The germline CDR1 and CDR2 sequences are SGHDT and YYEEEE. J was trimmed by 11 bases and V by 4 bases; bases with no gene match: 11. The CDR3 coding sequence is TGTGCCAGCAGCGGGACAGGGGCTTCACCGACGGCTTTCTTT. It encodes CASSGTGASPTAFF. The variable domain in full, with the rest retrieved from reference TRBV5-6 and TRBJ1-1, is DAGVTQSPTHLIKTRGQQVTLRCSPKSGHDTVSWYQQALGQGPQFIFQYYEEEERQRGNFPDRFSGHQFPNYSSELNVNALLLGDSALYLCASSGTGASPTAFFGQGTRLTVV.

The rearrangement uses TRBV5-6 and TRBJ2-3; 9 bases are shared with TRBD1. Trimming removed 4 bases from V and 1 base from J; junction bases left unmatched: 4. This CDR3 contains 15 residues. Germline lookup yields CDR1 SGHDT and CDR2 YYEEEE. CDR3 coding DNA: TGTGCCAGCAGCACCCGGACAGGGGGCACAGATACGCAGTATTTT. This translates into CASSTRTGGTDTQYF.

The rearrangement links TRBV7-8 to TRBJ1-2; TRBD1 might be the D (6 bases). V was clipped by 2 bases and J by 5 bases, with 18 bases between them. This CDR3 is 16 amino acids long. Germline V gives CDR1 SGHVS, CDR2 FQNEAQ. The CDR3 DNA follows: TGTGCCAGCAGCTTAAATTCGGACAGAACGACATATGGCTACACCTTC. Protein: CASSLNSDRTTYGYTF. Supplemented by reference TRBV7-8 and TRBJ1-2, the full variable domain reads GAGVSQSPRYKVAKRGQDVALRCDPISGHVSLFWYQQALGQGPEFLTYFQNEAQLDKSGLPSDRFFAERPEGSVSTLKIQRTQQEDSAVYLCASSLNSDRTTYGYTFGSGTRLTVV.

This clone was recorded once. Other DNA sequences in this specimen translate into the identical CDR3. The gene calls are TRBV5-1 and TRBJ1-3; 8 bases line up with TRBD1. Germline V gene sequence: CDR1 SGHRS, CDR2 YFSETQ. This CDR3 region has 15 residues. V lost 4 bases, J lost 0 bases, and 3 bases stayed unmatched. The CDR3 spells CASSLTGDSGNTIYF. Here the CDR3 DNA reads TGCGCCAGCAGCCTGACAGGGGACTCTGGAAACACCATATATTTT.

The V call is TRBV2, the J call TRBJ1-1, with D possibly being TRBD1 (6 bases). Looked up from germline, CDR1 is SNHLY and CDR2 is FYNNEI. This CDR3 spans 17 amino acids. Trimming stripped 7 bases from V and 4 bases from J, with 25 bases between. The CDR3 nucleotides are TGTGCCAGCAAGGAAACAGGGTTGGAATTTAGGAGCACTGAAGCTTTCTTT. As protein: CASKETGLEFRSTEAFF.

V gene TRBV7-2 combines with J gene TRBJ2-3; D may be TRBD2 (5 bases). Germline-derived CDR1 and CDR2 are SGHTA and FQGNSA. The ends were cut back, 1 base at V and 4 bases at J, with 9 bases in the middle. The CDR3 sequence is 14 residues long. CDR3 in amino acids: CASSLGTHSDTQYF. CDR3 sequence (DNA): TGTGCCAGCAGCTTAGGGACTCACTCAGATACGCAGTATTTT.

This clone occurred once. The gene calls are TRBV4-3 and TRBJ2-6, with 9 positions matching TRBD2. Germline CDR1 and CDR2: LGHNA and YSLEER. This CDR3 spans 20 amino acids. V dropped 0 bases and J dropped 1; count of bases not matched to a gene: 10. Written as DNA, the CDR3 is TGCGCCAGCAGCCAAGATTCTCCGCTAGCGGGGAATTCTGGGGCCAACGTCCTGACTTTC. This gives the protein CASSQDSPLAGNSGANVLTF.

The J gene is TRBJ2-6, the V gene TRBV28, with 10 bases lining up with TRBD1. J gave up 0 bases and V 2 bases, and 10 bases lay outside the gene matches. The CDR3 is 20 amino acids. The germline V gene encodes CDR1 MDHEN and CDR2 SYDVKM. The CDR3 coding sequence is TGTGCCAGCAGTTTAAGGGGACAGGGGAACCCACTCTCTGGGGCCAACGTCCTGACTTTC. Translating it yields CASSLRGQGNPLSGANVLTF.

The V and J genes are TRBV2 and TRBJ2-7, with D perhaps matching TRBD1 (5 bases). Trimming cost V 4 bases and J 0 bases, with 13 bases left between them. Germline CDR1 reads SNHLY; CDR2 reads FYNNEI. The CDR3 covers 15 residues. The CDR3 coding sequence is TGTGCCAGCAGTGCCTCCAGACAGAGCTCCTACGAGCAGTACTTC. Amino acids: CASSASRQSSYEQYF.

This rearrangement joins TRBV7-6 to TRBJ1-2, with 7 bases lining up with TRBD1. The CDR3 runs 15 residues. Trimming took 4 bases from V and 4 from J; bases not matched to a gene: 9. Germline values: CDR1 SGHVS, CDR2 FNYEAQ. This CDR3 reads CASSSTPGTVYGYTF. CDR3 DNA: TGTGCCAGCAGCTCCACCCCCGGGACAGTCTATGGCTACACCTTC.

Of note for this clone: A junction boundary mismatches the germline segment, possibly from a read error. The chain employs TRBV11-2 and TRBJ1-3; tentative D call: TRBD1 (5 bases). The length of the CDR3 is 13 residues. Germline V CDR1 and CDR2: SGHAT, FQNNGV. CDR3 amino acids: CASSLQGGDTIYF. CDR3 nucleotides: TGTGCCAGCAGCTTGCAGGGTGGAGACACCATATATTTT.